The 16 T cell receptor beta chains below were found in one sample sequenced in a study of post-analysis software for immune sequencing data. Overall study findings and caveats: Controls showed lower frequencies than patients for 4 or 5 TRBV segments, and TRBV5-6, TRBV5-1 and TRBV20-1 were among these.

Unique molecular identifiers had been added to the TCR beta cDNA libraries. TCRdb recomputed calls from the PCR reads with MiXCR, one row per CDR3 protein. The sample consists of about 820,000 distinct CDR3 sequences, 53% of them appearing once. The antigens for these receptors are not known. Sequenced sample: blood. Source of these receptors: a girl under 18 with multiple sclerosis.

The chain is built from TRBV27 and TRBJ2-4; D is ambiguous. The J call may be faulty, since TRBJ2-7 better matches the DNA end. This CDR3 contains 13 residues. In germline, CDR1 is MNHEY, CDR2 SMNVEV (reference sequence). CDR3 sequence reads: CAARDSRSYEQYF. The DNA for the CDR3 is TGTGCCGCAAGGGATAGTCGCTCCTACGAGCAGTACTTC.

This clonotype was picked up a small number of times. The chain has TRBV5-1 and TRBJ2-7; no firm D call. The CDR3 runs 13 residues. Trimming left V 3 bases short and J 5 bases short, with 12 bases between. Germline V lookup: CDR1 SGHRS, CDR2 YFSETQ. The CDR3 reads CASSWQYRDEQYF. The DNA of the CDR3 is TGCGCCAGCAGCTGGCAGTATCGGGACGAGCAGTACTTC. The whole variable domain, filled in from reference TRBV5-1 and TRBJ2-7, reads KAGVTQTPRYLIKTRGQQVTLSCSPISGHRSVSWYQQTPGQGLQFLFEYFSETQRNKGNFPGRFSGRQFSNSRSEMNVSTLELGDSALYLCASSWQYRDEQYFGPGTRLTVT.

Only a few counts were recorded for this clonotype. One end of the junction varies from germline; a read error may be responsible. The DNA for the CDR3 is TGCAGTGCGAGAGCGGGATTTCAAGAGACCCAGTACTTC. Its protein product is CSARAGFQETQYF. The V call is TRBV20-1, the J call TRBJ2-5; 7 bases fit TRBD2. CDR1 is DFQATT, CDR2 SNEGSKA, per germline (reference sequence). The length of the CDR3 is 13 residues.

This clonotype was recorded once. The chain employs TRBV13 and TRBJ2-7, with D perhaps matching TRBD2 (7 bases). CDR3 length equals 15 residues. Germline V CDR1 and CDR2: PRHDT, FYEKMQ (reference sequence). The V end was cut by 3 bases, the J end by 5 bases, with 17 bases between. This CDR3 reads CASSFLSGGANEQYF. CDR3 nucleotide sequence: TGTGCCAGCAGCTTCCTGAGTGGGGGGGCCAACGAGCAGTACTTC.

The CDR3 nucleotides are TGCGCCAGCAGCCAAGGGTTGACAGCGAACACTGAAGCTTTCTTT. It yields the protein CASSQGLTANTEAFF. The chain joins TRBV4-1 to TRBJ1-1; weak D call: TRBD1 (5 bases). V was shortened by 1 base and J by 1 base, with 10 bases between the two germline ends. From germline, CDR1 is MGHRA and CDR2 YSYEKL. The CDR3 spans 15 residues.

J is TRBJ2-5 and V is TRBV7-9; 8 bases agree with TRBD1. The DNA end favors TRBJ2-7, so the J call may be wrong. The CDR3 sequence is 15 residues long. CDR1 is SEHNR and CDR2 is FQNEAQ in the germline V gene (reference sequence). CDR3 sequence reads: CASSFGQGGVYEQYF. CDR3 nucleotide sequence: TGTGCCAGCAGCTTTGGACAGGGCGGGGTGTACGAGCAGTACTTC.

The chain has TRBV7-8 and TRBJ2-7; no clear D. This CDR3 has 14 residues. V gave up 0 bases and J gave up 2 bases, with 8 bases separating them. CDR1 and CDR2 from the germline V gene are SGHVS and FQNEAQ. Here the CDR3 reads CASSLASVPYEQYF. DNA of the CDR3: TGTGCCAGCAGCTTAGCGTCAGTTCCCTACGAGCAGTACTTC. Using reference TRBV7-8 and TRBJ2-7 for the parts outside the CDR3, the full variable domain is GAGVSQSPRYKVAKRGQDVALRCDPISGHVSLFWYQQALGQGPEFLTYFQNEAQLDKSGLPSDRFFAERPEGSVSTLKIQRTQQEDSAVYLCASSLASVPYEQYFGPGTRLTVT.

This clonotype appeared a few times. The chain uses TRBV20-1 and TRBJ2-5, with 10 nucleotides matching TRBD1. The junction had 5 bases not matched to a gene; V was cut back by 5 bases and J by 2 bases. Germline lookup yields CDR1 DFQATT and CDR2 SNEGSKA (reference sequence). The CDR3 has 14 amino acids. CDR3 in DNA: TGCAGTGCTGGGGGACAGGGGAGGCAAGAGACCCAGTACTTC. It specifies CSAGGQGRQETQYF.

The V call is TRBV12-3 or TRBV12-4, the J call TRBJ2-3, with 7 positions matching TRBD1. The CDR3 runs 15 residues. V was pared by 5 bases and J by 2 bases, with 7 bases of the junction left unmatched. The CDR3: CASSPRDSHTDTQYF. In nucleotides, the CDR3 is TGTGCCAGCAGTCCCCGGGACAGTCACACAGATACGCAGTATTTT.

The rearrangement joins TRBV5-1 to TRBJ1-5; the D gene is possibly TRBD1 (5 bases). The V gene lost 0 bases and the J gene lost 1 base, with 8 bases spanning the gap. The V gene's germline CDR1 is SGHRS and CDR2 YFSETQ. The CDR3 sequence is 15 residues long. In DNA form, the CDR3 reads TGCGCCAGCAGCTTGGGGGGCATCAGCAATCAGCCCCAGCATTTT. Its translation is CASSLGGISNQPQHF.

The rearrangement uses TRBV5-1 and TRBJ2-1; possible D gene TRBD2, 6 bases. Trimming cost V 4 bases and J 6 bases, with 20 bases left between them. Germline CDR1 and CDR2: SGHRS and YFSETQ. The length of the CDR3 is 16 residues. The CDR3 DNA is TGCGCCAGCAGCCCCGGGGACTTATCCCCCGCCAATGAGCAGTTCTTC. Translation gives CASSPGDLSPANEQFF.

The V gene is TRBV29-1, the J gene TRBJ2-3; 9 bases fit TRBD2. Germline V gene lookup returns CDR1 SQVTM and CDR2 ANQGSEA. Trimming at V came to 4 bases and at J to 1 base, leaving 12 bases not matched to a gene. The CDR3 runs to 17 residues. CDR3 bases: TGCAGCGTTGGGACCAGCGGGGGGACCTTCCGCACAGATACGCAGTATTTT. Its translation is CSVGTSGGTFRTDTQYF.

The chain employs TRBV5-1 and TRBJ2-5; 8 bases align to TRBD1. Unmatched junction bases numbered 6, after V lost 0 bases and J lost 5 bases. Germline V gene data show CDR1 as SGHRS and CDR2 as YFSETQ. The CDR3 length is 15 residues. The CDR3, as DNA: TGCGCCAGCAGCTTGGAACACAGGGGGACGGAGACCCAGTACTTC. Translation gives CASSLEHRGTETQYF. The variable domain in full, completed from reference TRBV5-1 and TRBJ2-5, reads KAGVTQTPRYLIKTRGQQVTLSCSPISGHRSVSWYQQTPGQGLQFLFEYFSETQRNKGNFPGRFSGRQFSNSRSEMNVSTLELGDSALYLCASSLEHRGTETQYFGPGTRLLVL.

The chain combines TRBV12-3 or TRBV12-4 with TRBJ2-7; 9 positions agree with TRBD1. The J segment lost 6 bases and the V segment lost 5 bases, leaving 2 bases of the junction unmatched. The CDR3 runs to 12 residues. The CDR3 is CASSTTGGEQYF. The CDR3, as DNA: TGTGCCAGCAGTACGACAGGGGGCGAGCAGTACTTC.

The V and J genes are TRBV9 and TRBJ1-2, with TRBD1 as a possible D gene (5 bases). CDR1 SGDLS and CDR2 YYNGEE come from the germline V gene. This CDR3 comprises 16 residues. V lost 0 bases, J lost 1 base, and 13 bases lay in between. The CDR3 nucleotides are TGTGCCAGCAGCGTAGATATTCGAGACAGTAACTATGGCTACACCTTC. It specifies CASSVDIRDSNYGYTF.

CDR3 coding DNA: TGTGCCAGCAGACCCGGACAGGGGGTTCTCTATGGCTACACCTTC. Protein sequence: CASRPGQGVLYGYTF. The chain is built from TRBV2 and TRBJ1-2; 10 bases are a match to TRBD1. Germline V gene sequence: CDR1 SNHLY, CDR2 FYNNEI. The CDR3 loop spans 15 amino acids. V dropped 6 bases and J dropped 4; count of bases not matched to a gene: 8.